This entry describes one TCR beta chain. The protocol was immunoSEQ multiplex PCR, while the TCRdb copy is restricted to in-frame clones and leaves out a portion. The sample includes about 66,000 clones, about 85% of them seen just once. This sample was taken from a study of OX40 agonist ivuxolimab in advanced cancers. Trimming cost V 7 bases and J 8 bases; bases outside gene matches: 10. CDR1 SNHLY and CDR2 FYNNEI come from the germline V gene. The CDR3 loop spans 14 amino acids. The source material was CD4+ or CD8+ T cells sorted from blood, sampled in a trial of the OX40 agonist ivuxolimab. The TCR comes from an adult with an advanced solid tumor such as melanoma, head and neck, liver or kidney cancer. The chain employs TRBV2 and TRBJ1-4, with TRBD1 matching 7 bases. The CDR3 DNA is TGTGCCAGCACGATGAGGGGGCAGTTCGAAAAACTGTTTTTT. Its protein product is CASTMRGQFEKLFF.